This TCR beta chain was captured by sequencing in a study of tissue T cells after allogeneic stem cell transplantation. There are 11 residues in the CDR3. Germline V gene data show CDR1 as GKSSPN and CDR2 as SITVG. V was trimmed by 0 bases and J by 8 bases, leaving 7 bases between them. Method: immunoSEQ multiplex PCR; TCRdb's copy keeps in-frame clones and lacks some. The repertoire holds fewer than 20,000 clones, with about 70% as singletons. Concerning this clone itself: Gene names denote mouse genes. The read ends 1 residue before the CDR3 terminus; that terminus is restored from the germline J gene.

This receptor was identified in a female BALB/c mouse in good health. Mouse strain MHC haplotype: H2-d. What was sequenced was spleen. This chain joins TRBV31 and TRBJ1-1, with no clear D. The CDR3 protein is CAWSLRSEVFF. The part of the CDR3 DNA that was read is TGTGCCTGGAGTCTAAGGTCCGAAGTCTTC.